This record concerns one T cell receptor (beta chain) sequence. Trimming cost V 5 bases and J 1 base, with 8 bases left between them. Germline loops: CDR1 LNHDA, CDR2 SQIVND (reference sequence). CDR3 size: 13 residues. Only in-frame clones appear in the TCRdb table, and some are missing; sequencing was by immunoSEQ multiplex PCR. This table has tens of thousands of clones, around 87% appearing once. The data derive from a study of OX40 agonist ivuxolimab in advanced cancers. Overall study: Three patients, one with hepatocellular carcinoma and two with cutaneous melanoma, responded partially.

The source of this sequence is an adult with an advanced solid tumor such as melanoma, head and neck, liver or kidney cancer. The gene calls are TRBV19 and TRBJ1-1; no definite D call. The starting material was CD4+ or CD8+ T cells sorted from blood, obtained in a trial of the OX40 agonist ivuxolimab. The CDR3 nucleotides are TGTGCCAGTAGTCCGAGACCGAACACTGAAGCTTTCTTT. The encoded protein is CASSPRPNTEAFF.